The 11 T cell receptor beta chains below come from one sample, sequenced in a study of beta chain features in type 1 diabetes. Broader study findings: All four CD4+ subsets from Type 1 diabetes patients carried moderately but significantly shorter TCRB CDR3s.

The whole isolated RNA underwent reverse transcription, so sequencing captured expressed TCRB transcripts. The data were produced by immunoSEQ multiplex PCR, yet TCRdb's version contains in-frame clones alone and is incomplete. Of approximately 250,000 clones in the sample, 16% were seen once. These receptors' antigens are unknown. The sequencing sample was made of naive CD4+ T cells from blood. These receptors were collected from a man aged 25 to 45 with type 1 diabetes.

This clone was picked up a small number of times. The chain uses TRBV23-1 and TRBJ1-3, with TRBD1 as a possible D gene (6 bases). TRBV23-1 is flagged as an ORF with uncertain function. The CDR3 runs to 15 residues. Trimming shortened V by 8 bases and J by 0 bases, and 14 bases separated the two germline ends. CDR3 bases: TGCGCCAGCTTCGGACAGCCTCTCTCTGGAAACACCATATATTTT. Translation gives CASFGQPLSGNTIYF.

The chain carries TRBV6-6 and TRBJ2-5; D gene uncertain. The length of the CDR3 is 12 residues. Germline V gene lookup returns CDR1 MNHNY and CDR2 SVGAGI (reference sequence). The V gene lost 7 bases and the J gene lost 2 bases, with 8 bases spanning the gap. The chain's CDR3 is CASTKSQETQYF. CDR3 nucleotide sequence: TGTGCCAGCACCAAATCGCAAGAGACCCAGTACTTC.

V is TRBV7-2 and J is TRBJ1-4; TRBD1 matches 8 bases. There are 14 residues in the CDR3. V dropped 5 bases and J dropped 5; count of bases not matched to a gene: 4. Germline V lookup: CDR1 SGHTA, CDR2 FQGNSA. Written as DNA, the CDR3 is TGTGCCAGCAGCCAAAGACAGGGGAATGAAAAACTGTTTTTT. Residues: CASSQRQGNEKLFF. Complete variable domain (other parts from reference TRBV7-2 and TRBJ1-4): GAGVSQSPSNKVTEKGKDVELRCDPISGHTALYWYRQSLGQGLEFLIYFQGNSAPDKSGLPSDRFSAERTGGSVSTLTIQRTQQEDSAVYLCASSQRQGNEKLFFGSGTQLSVL.

This clone was recorded a few times. The chain recombines TRBV7-9 with TRBJ1-1, with no clear D. This CDR3 contains 15 residues. Per the germline V gene, CDR1 is SEHNR and CDR2 is FQNEAQ (reference sequence). V lost 0 bases and J 4 bases, leaving 12 bases between the germline ends. In nucleotides, the CDR3 is TGTGCCAGCAGCTTAGCCAGTCCTGCGGGCACTGAAGCTTTCTTT. The encoded protein is CASSLASPAGTEAFF.

V usage is TRBV29-1 and J usage is TRBJ2-2, with D tentatively TRBD2 (5 bases). In germline, CDR1 is SQVTM, CDR2 ANQGSEA. The CDR3 consists of 15 residues. The V gene lost 5 bases and the J gene lost 4 bases, with 17 bases spanning the gap. The CDR3, as DNA: TGCAGCGTTAGCGCAGTGGGAGCTATCACCGGGGAGCTGTTTTTT. It encodes CSVSAVGAITGELFF.

The J gene is TRBJ2-1, the V gene TRBV14; D is unclear. This CDR3 spans 12 amino acids. CDR1 and CDR2 from the germline V gene are SGHDN and FVKESK. V lost 4 bases, J lost 4 bases, and 5 bases lay in between. The CDR3 sequence: CASSRIYNEQFF. DNA of the CDR3: TGTGCCAGCAGCCGAATATACAATGAGCAGTTCTTC. The full variable domain, completed using reference TRBV14 and TRBJ2-1, is EAGVTQFPSHSVIEKGQTVTLRCDPISGHDNLYWYRRVMGKEIKFLLHFVKESKQDESGMPNNRFLAERTGGTYSTLKVQPAELEDSGVYFCASSRIYNEQFFGPGTRLTVL.

The genes are TRBV21-1 and TRBJ2-7; TRBD2, as called in the table, went unchecked against the DNA. TRBV21-1 constitutes a pseudogene. The CDR3 is 14 residues long. This CDR3 reads CASSKDGRAHEQYF. The DNA of the CDR3 is TGTGCCAGCAGCAAAGACGGGAGGGCCCACGAGCAGTACTTC.

This clone turned up a few times. This chain links TRBV7-9 with TRBJ2-5; D may be TRBD1 or TRBD2 (5 bases each). Matching the DNA end better, TRBJ2-7 makes the J call doubtful. The germline gives CDR1 SEHNR, CDR2 FQNEAQ (reference sequence). This CDR3 spans 16 amino acids. The CDR3 DNA is TGTGCCAGCAGCGCCTTGGGGGTAGGCAGCTACTACGAGCAGTACTTC. Protein product: CASSALGVGSYYEQYF.

Regarding this clone: One junction end does not reproduce the germline sequence, and a read error may be involved. V usage is TRBV29-1 and J usage is TRBJ2-1, with TRBD2 identical over 7 bases. CDR3 length: 11 amino acids. Germline CDR1 reads SQVTM; CDR2 reads ANQGSEA. The CDR3 nucleotides read TGCAGCGTTGAGGGGCGGGAGTTGCGCCTCTTC. It translates to CSVEGRELRLF.

This chain connects TRBV9 to TRBJ2-7; TRBD2 matches at 8 bases. J was trimmed by 1 base and V by 3 bases; bases with no gene match: 3. CDR1 and CDR2 from the germline V gene are SGDLS and YYNGEE. The CDR3 spans 14 residues. The CDR3 DNA sequence: TGTGCCAGCAGCGCCACGGGGGGGTCCTACGAGCAGTACTTC. Its protein product is CASSATGGSYEQYF.

This clone was counted between two and nine times. The chain carries TRBV4-1 and TRBJ1-3; no clear D. The CDR3 has 15 amino acids. CDR1 and CDR2 from the germline V gene are MGHRA and YSYEKL. The germline V and J ends were trimmed by 0 bases and 0 bases, with 6 bases remaining between them. In DNA, the CDR3 is TGCGCCAGCAGCCAAGATCCCCGCTCTGGAAACACCATATATTTT. Its protein is CASSQDPRSGNTIYF.